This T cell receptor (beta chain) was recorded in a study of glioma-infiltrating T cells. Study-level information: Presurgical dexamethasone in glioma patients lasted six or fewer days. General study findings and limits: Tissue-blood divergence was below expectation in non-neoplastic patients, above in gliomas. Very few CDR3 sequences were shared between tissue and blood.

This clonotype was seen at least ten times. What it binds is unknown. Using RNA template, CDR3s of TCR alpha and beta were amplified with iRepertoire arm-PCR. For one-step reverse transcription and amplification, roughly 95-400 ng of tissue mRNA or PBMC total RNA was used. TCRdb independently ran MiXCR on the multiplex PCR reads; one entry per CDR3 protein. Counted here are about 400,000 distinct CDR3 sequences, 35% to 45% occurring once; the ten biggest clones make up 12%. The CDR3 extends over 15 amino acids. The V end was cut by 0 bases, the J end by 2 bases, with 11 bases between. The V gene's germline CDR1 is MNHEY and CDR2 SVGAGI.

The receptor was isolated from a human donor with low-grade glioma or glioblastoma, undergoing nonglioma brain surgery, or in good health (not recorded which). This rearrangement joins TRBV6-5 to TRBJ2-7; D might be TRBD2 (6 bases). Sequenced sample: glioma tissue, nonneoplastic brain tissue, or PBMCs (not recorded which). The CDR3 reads CASSYSLARTYEQYF. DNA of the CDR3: TGTGCCAGCAGTTACTCCCTAGCGCGAACCTACGAGCAGTACTTC.